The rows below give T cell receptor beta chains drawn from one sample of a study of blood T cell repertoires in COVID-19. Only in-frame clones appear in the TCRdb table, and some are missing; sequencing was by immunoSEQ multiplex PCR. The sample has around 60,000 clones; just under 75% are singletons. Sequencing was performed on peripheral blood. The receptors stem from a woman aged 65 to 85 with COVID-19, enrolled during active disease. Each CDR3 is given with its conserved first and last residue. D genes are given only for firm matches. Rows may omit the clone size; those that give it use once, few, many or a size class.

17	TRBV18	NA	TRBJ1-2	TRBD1	CASSPTQITGDQDGYTF	TGTGCCAGCTCACCTACTCAGATTACAGGGGATCAGGATGGCTACACCTTC
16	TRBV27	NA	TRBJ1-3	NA	CASSTLARVKGNTIYF	TGTGCCAGCAGTACACTCGCCAGGGTAAAGGGAAACACCATATATTTT
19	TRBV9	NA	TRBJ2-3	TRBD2	CASSVEVFRTSGSPDTQYF	TGTGCCAGCAGCGTAGAGGTATTCCGGACTAGCGGGAGCCCAGATACGCAGTATTTT
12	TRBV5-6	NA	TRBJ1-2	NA	CASSLGRGGYTF	TGTGCCAGCAGCTTGGGAAGAGGAGGCTACACCTTC
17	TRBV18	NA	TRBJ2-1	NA	CASSPLAAGSSYNEQFF	TGTGCCAGCTCACCCCTTGCCGCGGGAAGCTCCTACAATGAGCAGTTCTTC
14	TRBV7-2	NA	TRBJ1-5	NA	CASSLVGAGQPQHF	TGTGCCAGCAGCTTAGTGGGGGCAGGTCAGCCCCAGCATTTT
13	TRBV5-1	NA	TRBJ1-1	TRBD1	CASSSGQGTEAFF	TGCGCCAGCAGCTCGGGACAGGGGACTGAAGCTTTCTTT
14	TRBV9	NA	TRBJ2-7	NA	CASSRGASAYEQYF	TGTGCCAGCAGCCGGGGGGCCAGCGCCTACGAGCAGTACTTC
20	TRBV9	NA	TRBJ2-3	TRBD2	CASSPRISGGVGSSTDTQYF	TGTGCCAGCAGCCCTCGTATTAGCGGGGGGGTAGGCTCTAGCACAGATACGCAGTATTTT
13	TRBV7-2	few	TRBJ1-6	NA	CASRGQYNSPLHF	TGTGCCAGCCGCGGACAGTATAATTCACCCCTCCACTTT
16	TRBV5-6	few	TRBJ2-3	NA	CASNFGPDSPTDTQYF	TGTGCCAGCAACTTTGGGCCGGACAGCCCCACAGATACGCAGTATTTT
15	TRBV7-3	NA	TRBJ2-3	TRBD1	CASSPWDSPEDTQYF	TGTGCCAGCAGCCCCTGGGACAGTCCTGAGGATACGCAGTATTTT
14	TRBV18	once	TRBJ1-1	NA	CASSPQGPTSEAFF	TGTGCCAGCTCACCACAGGGGCCCACCTCTGAAGCTTTCTTT
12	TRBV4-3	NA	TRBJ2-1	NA	CASSQGALEQFF	TGCGCCAGCAGCCAGGGGGCATTGGAGCAGTTCTTC
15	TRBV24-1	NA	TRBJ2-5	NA	CATSDPDRYQETQYF	TGTGCCACCAGTGATCCCGACAGGTACCAAGAGACCCAGTACTTC
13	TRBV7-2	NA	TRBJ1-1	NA	CASSFRVNTEAFF	TGTGCCAGCAGCTTCCGGGTGAACACTGAAGCTTTCTTT
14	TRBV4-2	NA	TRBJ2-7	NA	CASSQALDPEEQYF	TGTGCCAGCAGCCAAGCCCTGGATCCGGAGGAGCAGTACTTC
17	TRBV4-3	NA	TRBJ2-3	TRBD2	CASSHGRLAGGRDTQYF	TGCGCCAGCAGCCATGGACGACTAGCGGGAGGGCGAGATACGCAGTATTTT
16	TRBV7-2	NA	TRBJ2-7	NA	CASSLVSGVSSYEQYF	TGTGCCAGCAGCTTAGTGTCTGGTGTTAGCTCCTACGAGCAGTACTTC
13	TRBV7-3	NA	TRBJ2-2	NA	CASSLGGTGELFF	TGTGCCAGCAGCCTCGGCGGCACCGGGGAGCTGTTTTTT
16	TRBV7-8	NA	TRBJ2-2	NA	CASSPRGGGAGGELFF	TGTGCCAGCAGCCCCCGGGGTGGGGGGGCCGGCGGGGAGCTGTTTTTT
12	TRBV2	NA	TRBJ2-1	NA	CASRGASDEQFF	TGTGCCAGCCGAGGGGCTAGCGATGAGCAGTTCTTC
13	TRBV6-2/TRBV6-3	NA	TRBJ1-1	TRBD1	CASSSAGGLKAFF	TGTGCCAGCAGTTCCGCAGGGGGATTGAAAGCTTTCTTT